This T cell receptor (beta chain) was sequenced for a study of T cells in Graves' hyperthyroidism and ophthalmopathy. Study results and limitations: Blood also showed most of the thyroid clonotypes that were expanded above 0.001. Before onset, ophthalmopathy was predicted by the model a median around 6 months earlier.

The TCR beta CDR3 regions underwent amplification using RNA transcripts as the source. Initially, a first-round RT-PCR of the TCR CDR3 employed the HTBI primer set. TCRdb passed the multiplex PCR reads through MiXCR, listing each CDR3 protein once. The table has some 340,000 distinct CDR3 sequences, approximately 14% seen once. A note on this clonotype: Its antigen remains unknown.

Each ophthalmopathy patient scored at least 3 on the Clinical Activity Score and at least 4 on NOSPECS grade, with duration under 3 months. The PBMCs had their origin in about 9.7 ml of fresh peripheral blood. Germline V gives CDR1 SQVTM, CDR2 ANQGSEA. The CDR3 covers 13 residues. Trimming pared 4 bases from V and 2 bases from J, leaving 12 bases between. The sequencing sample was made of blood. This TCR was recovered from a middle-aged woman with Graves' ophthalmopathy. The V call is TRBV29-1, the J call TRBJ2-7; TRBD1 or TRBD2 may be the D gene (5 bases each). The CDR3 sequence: CSVAVGTPYEQYF. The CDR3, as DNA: TGCAGCGTTGCCGTCGGGACCCCCTACGAGCAGTACTTC.